A single sample is the source of the 10 T cell receptor beta chains below, sequenced in a study of blood T cell repertoires in COVID-19. Clones were sequenced by immunoSEQ multiplex PCR, and TCRdb holds only the in-frame ones, with some missing. Here the sample spans some 38,000 clones, roughly three quarters being singletons. The sequenced sample consisted of peripheral blood. Every receptor here comes from a man between 70 and 80 years old with acute or convalescent COVID-19.

The rearrangement links TRBV29-1 to TRBJ2-2; 9 nucleotides line up with TRBD2. V lost 5 bases and J lost 6; bases outside the gene matches: 4. Germline lookup yields CDR1 SQVTM and CDR2 ANQGSEA. The CDR3 runs 13 residues. This CDR3 is CSVRGRASGELFF. CDR3 sequence (DNA): TGCAGCGTTCGCGGGAGGGCCTCCGGGGAGCTGTTTTTT.

The chain couples TRBV6-5 to TRBJ1-2; D gene unclear. CDR1 and CDR2 from the germline V gene are MNHEY and SVGAGI. This CDR3 contains 15 residues. Trimming left V 0 bases short and J 2 bases short, with 10 bases between. CDR3 region: CASSYSIARNYGYTF. CDR3 nucleotides: TGTGCCAGCAGTTACTCGATAGCCAGAAACTATGGCTACACCTTC.

This clone was seen more than once but under ten times. The V call is TRBV5-1, the J call TRBJ1-1, with 7 bases that match TRBD1. CDR1 is SGHRS, CDR2 YFSETQ, per germline. The J segment lost 6 bases and the V segment lost 0 bases, leaving 2 bases of the junction unmatched. The CDR3 has 13 amino acids. CDR3 DNA: TGCGCCAGCAGCTTGGAGGGGGCGGCTGAAGCTTTCTTT. Translation gives CASSLEGAAEAFF.

V is TRBV30 and J is TRBJ2-1; TRBD1 matches at 7 bases. Germline trimming cut 1 base from V and 0 bases from J; bases unmatched to any gene: 9. This CDR3 contains 17 residues. CDR1 GTSNPN and CDR2 SVGIG come from the germline V gene (reference sequence). In DNA form, the CDR3 reads TGTGCCTGGAGTGCCGCTCGGGACAGAGCCTCCTACAATGAGCAGTTCTTC. This encodes CAWSAARDRASYNEQFF.

The V gene is TRBV6-5, the J gene TRBJ1-6; D call uncertain. V was shortened by 7 bases and J by 8 bases, with 18 bases between the two germline ends. The length of the CDR3 is 15 residues. Germline lookup yields CDR1 MNHEY and CDR2 SVGAGI. CDR3 sequence (DNA): TGTGCCAGCACCTTACTTGGGTTTGAGGATTCACCCCTCCACTTT. It encodes CASTLLGFEDSPLHF.

This chain links TRBV19 with TRBJ1-5; D is possibly TRBD1 (6 bases). The germline V gene has CDR1 LNHDA and CDR2 SQIVND (reference sequence). Trimming stripped 4 bases from V and 3 bases from J, with 13 bases between. The CDR3 is made up of 15 amino acids. The CDR3 region is CASSTRGGDNQPQHF. CDR3 DNA: TGTGCCAGTAGTACTCGAGGGGGGGACAATCAGCCCCAGCATTTT.

The rearrangement joins TRBV20-1 to TRBJ2-1, with 8 bases matching TRBD2. The CDR3 has 15 amino acids. Trimming cost V 3 bases and J 5 bases; bases outside gene matches: 9. Germline CDR1 and CDR2: DFQATT and SNEGSKA (reference sequence). CDR3 nucleotides: TGCAGTGCTAGTAGTGTGCGGGGGGACGACAATGAGCAGTTCTTC. Translation gives CSASSVRGDDNEQFF.

J is TRBJ1-2 and V is TRBV29-1, with D maybe TRBD1 (5 bases). The germline CDR1 and CDR2 sequences are SQVTM and ANQGSEA. This CDR3 comprises 13 residues. V gave up 0 bases and J gave up 8 bases, with 13 bases separating them. CDR3 in amino acids: CSVEEGASRGYTF. The CDR3 nucleotides read TGCAGCGTTGAAGAAGGGGCTTCCAGAGGCTACACCTTC.

This clone is medium-sized (0.01 to 0.1%). The rearrangement uses TRBV20-1 and TRBJ2-5; unclear D gene. Germline V gene data show CDR1 as DFQATT and CDR2 as SNEGSKA (reference sequence). The germline V and J ends were trimmed by 6 bases and 5 bases, with 7 bases remaining between them. This CDR3 spans 10 amino acids. CDR3 nucleotide sequence: TGCAGTGCGTCCCCGGAGACCCAGTACTTC. Amino acids: CSASPETQYF.

The chain is built from TRBV24-1 and TRBJ1-2; TRBD1 might be the D (5 bases). Germline CDR1 reads KGHDR; CDR2 reads SFDVKD. This CDR3 spans 16 amino acids. Trimming pared 2 bases from V and 3 bases from J, leaving 15 bases between. CDR3 sequence reads: CATSDSRRTGYYGYTF. CDR3 bases: TGTGCCACCAGTGATTCTCGCCGCACAGGCTACTATGGCTACACCTTC.